This T cell receptor beta chain comes out of a study of shared clonotypes between healthy human individuals. Clones were read by immunoSEQ multiplex PCR, and TCRdb kept only the in-frame ones, dropping some. The table records about 980,000 clones, approximately 76% of them present only once. CDR1 and CDR2 (germline): LGHNA, YNFKEQ. Losses at the gene ends were 5 bases for V and 8 bases for J; bases not matched to a gene: 11. The length of the CDR3 is 15 residues. The receptor's source is a man between 18 and 35 years old in good health. This rearrangement joins TRBV4-2 to TRBJ2-7, with 11 bases fitting TRBD2. The sequenced sample consisted of memory CD4+ T cells sorted from blood. Subset meaning: CD45RA-negative fraction. CDR3 coding DNA: TGTGCCAGCAGCTCCACTAGCGGGAGTGGTAGAAAGCAGTACTTC. As protein: CASSSTSGSGRKQYF.